The next 25 T cell receptor beta chains were all read from a single sample in a study of blood T cell repertoires in COVID-19. Sequenced by immunoSEQ multiplex PCR; TCRdb stores in-frame clones only, minus some. The sample carries approximately 210,000 clones, 85% to 90% recorded once. Sequenced input: PBMCs or T cells enriched from blood (not recorded which). All receptors derive from a woman aged 45-60 years with acute COVID-19.

This clone was observed at least ten times. The chain combines TRBV7-9 with TRBJ1-3; perhaps TRBD1 as D (5 bases). With 5 bases removed from V and 0 bases from J, the gap between germline ends came to 17 bases. Germline V gene lookup returns CDR1 SEHNR and CDR2 FQNEAQ (reference sequence). The CDR3 covers 17 residues. CDR3 sequence reads: CASSINPADSSGNTIYF. Here the CDR3 DNA reads TGTGCCAGCAGCATCAACCCCGCCGACAGCTCTGGAAACACCATATATTTT.

The chain links TRBV2 to TRBJ2-1; 9 bases line up with TRBD2. Germline CDR1 and CDR2: SNHLY and FYNNEI. V was clipped by 3 bases and J by 1 base; unmatched bases: 7. The CDR3 totals 17 residues. The CDR3 DNA follows: TGTGCCAGCAGTGACTATAGCGGGAGAGAGTCCTACAATGAGCAGTTCTTC. Encoded protein: CASSDYSGRESYNEQFF.

This clone is a singleton in its sample. Here the CDR3 DNA reads TGTGCCAGCAGTACCGACACCAGCTATGGCTACACCTTC. Translating it yields CASSTDTSYGYTF. The V call is TRBV28, the J call TRBJ1-2; D not certain. This CDR3 contains 13 residues. The germline V and J ends were trimmed by 5 bases and 4 bases, with 11 bases remaining between them. CDR1 MDHEN and CDR2 SYDVKM come from the germline V gene.

As regards this clone: This same CDR3 is encoded by further DNA sequences in the sample. V gene TRBV28 combines with J gene TRBJ2-7; 7 positions match TRBD2. After removal of 6 bases from V and 0 bases from J, the junction contained 5 bases not matched to a gene. CDR3 length equals 14 residues. The germline V gene has CDR1 MDHEN and CDR2 SYDVKM. CDR3 protein: CASRAGGSSYEQYF. The CDR3 region has the DNA TGTGCCAGCAGAGCCGGCGGGAGCTCCTACGAGCAGTACTTC.

This clone was recorded only once. Other DNA variants within this sample encode the same CDR3. V gene TRBV27 combines with J gene TRBJ2-2, with unresolved D. Germline V CDR1 and CDR2: MNHEY, SMNVEV (reference sequence). This CDR3 region has 12 residues. Trimming cost V 5 bases and J 5 bases, with 6 bases left between them. The CDR3 region has the DNA TGTGCCAGCAGTCCCTATACCGGGGAGCTGTTTTTT. Translation gives CASSPYTGELFF.

The chain uses TRBV5-4 and TRBJ2-1; tentative D call: TRBD1 (5 bases). This CDR3 contains 15 residues. Trimming took off 0 bases at V and 6 bases at J, with 13 bases between the two ends. The germline V gene encodes CDR1 SGHNT and CDR2 YYREEE (reference sequence). The CDR3 DNA is TGTGCCAGCAGCTTGGATCCTTCGACAGCCAATGAGCAGTTCTTC. Translated: CASSLDPSTANEQFF.

The chain is built from TRBV28 and TRBJ2-7; 10 bases align to TRBD1. J was trimmed by 6 bases and V by 3 bases; bases with no gene match: 8. Germline values: CDR1 MDHEN, CDR2 SYDVKM. This CDR3 spans 15 amino acids. The chain's CDR3 is CASSFRDRGGPEQYF. Written as DNA, the CDR3 is TGTGCCAGCAGTTTTCGGGACAGGGGAGGACCCGAGCAGTACTTC.

The V call is TRBV9, the J call TRBJ2-2; the D gene is possibly TRBD1 (5 bases). Trimming removed 4 bases from V and 4 bases from J, with 14 bases in between. Looked up from germline, CDR1 is SGDLS and CDR2 is YYNGEE. This CDR3 has 15 residues. CDR3: CASSIGGRGTGELFF. In DNA form, the CDR3 reads TGTGCCAGCAGCATCGGTGGAAGGGGCACCGGGGAGCTGTTTTTT.

This clone was detected only once. This chain links TRBV2 with TRBJ2-5; weak D call: TRBD2 (6 bases). CDR3 length: 13 amino acids. CDR1 is SNHLY, CDR2 FYNNEI, per germline. Trimming shortened V by 4 bases and J by 4 bases, and 10 bases separated the two germline ends. The CDR3 protein is CASSGLAPETQYF. As DNA, the CDR3 is TGTGCCAGCAGTGGGCTAGCGCCAGAGACCCAGTACTTC.

The gene calls are TRBV28 and TRBJ1-2; D is unclear. This CDR3 has 11 amino acids. The germline gives CDR1 MDHEN, CDR2 SYDVKM. The CDR3 sequence is CAVGDHYGYTF. The CDR3 DNA reads TGTGCTGTCGGGGATCACTATGGCTACACCTTC.

This clone was seen once. The CDR3 spells CASSPLRDTEAFF. The CDR3 nucleotides read TGTGCCAGCTCACCACTCCGGGACACTGAAGCTTTCTTT. This chain connects TRBV18 to TRBJ1-1, with D uncertain. Trimming cost V 1 base and J 3 bases, with 6 bases left between them. The CDR3 totals 13 residues. Germline CDR1 KGHSH, CDR2 LQKENI.

The chain recombines TRBV4-3 with TRBJ2-7, with TRBD1 matching 9 bases. Trimming removed 1 base from V and 5 bases from J; junction bases left unmatched: 6. Germline lookup yields CDR1 LGHNA and CDR2 YSLEER. The CDR3 sequence is 15 residues long. In DNA, the CDR3 is TGCGCCAGCAGCCAAGGAACAGGGGGCATCGACGAGCAGTACTTC. Translation gives CASSQGTGGIDEQYF.

The chain carries TRBV27 and TRBJ1-5; D might be TRBD1 (5 bases). Between the trimmed V and J ends, which lost 4 bases and 0 bases, there was a span of 10 bases. CDR3 length: 15 residues. CDR1 and CDR2 from the germline V gene are MNHEY and SMNVEV (reference sequence). The CDR3 loop reads CASSYTGYSNQPQHF. Written as DNA, the CDR3 is TGTGCCAGCAGTTACACAGGATATAGCAATCAGCCCCAGCATTTT.

The chain carries TRBV28 and TRBJ1-5; 9 nucleotides line up with TRBD1. V shed 3 bases, J shed 4 bases, and the junction held 7 bases outside the gene matches. This CDR3 is 16 amino acids long. Germline assignment: CDR1 MDHEN and CDR2 SYDVKM. CDR3 amino acids: CASSFGQGLRNQPQHF. DNA of the CDR3: TGTGCCAGCAGTTTCGGACAGGGGTTACGAAATCAGCCCCAGCATTTT.

The chain links TRBV18 to TRBJ2-1, with D perhaps TRBD1 (7 bases). In germline, CDR1 is KGHSH, CDR2 LQKENI. This CDR3 is 15 amino acids long. Trimming pared 4 bases from V and 9 bases from J, leaving 19 bases between. The DNA for the CDR3 is TGTGCCAGCTCACATGGAGGGGGCTTAAGCGGTGAGCAGTTCTTC. This codes for CASSHGGGLSGEQFF.

The chain uses TRBV27 and TRBJ2-5, with D perhaps matching TRBD2 (6 bases). The V gene lost 5 bases and the J gene lost 3 bases, with 16 bases spanning the gap. The germline CDR1 and CDR2 sequences are MNHEY and SMNVEV (reference sequence). The CDR3 extends over 15 amino acids. The CDR3 region has the DNA TGTGCCAGCAGTCAACCTGGAGGGGCGGAAGAGACCCAGTACTTC. Its translation is CASSQPGGAEETQYF.

The chain uses TRBV6-5 and TRBJ2-7; TRBD2 aligns across 14 bases. CDR3 length equals 14 residues. Germline loops: CDR1 MNHEY, CDR2 SVGAGI. The V and J ends lost 7 bases and 4 bases, in that order; junction bases with no gene match: 3. The CDR3 region has the DNA TGTGCCAGCATTAGACTAGCGGGAGGGTACGAGCAGTACTTC. Encoded protein: CASIRLAGGYEQYF.

The V and J genes are TRBV29-1 and TRBJ1-3; maybe TRBD1 (5 bases). The CDR3 runs 18 residues. Germline V gene lookup returns CDR1 SQVTM and CDR2 ANQGSEA. The V and J ends lost 6 bases and 0 bases respectively, with 24 bases between them. CDR3 bases: TGCAGCGTCGCCGGGACTTTCACTTCGGGAGGCTCTGGAAACACCATATATTTT. Translated, it gives CSVAGTFTSGGSGNTIYF.

The rearrangement joins TRBV21-1 to TRBJ2-7; TRBD2 is taken as the D call from the table, unchecked against the DNA. TRBV21-1 is described as a pseudogene. The CDR3 totals 19 residues. CDR3 DNA: TGTGCCAGCAGCAAAGGGTGGTCTAGCGGGAACCTCAAAACCTACGAGCAGTACTTC. This translates into CASSKGWSSGNLKTYEQYF.

V and J are TRBV28 and TRBJ2-3; a possible D gene is TRBD2 (5 bases). From germline, CDR1 is MDHEN and CDR2 SYDVKM. The CDR3 sequence is 15 residues long. V lost 5 bases and J lost 4, with 16 bases in between. The DNA of the CDR3 is TGTGCCAGCAGTCCCCGTCGGTTGCGGGCAGATACGCAGTATTTT. The encoded protein is CASSPRRLRADTQYF.

The chain uses TRBV23-1 and TRBJ2-7, with D possibly being TRBD2 (6 bases). Being an ORF, TRBV23-1 has a function that is uncertain. The CDR3 is 14 residues long. Trimming stripped 2 bases from V and 2 bases from J, with 10 bases between. The CDR3 sequence: CASSQGGKTYEQYF. CDR3 in DNA: TGCGCCAGCAGTCAAGGAGGGAAGACCTACGAGCAGTACTTC.

This chain connects TRBV28 to TRBJ2-2; D unclear. The CDR3 has 14 amino acids. Trimming stripped 8 bases from V and 4 bases from J, with 14 bases between. CDR1 and CDR2 (germline): MDHEN, SYDVKM. The CDR3 DNA follows: TGTGCCAGCTCACTTGACTCCAGCACCGGGGAGCTGTTTTTT. Protein: CASSLDSSTGELFF. The complete variable domain, with remaining parts taken from reference TRBV28 and TRBJ2-2, reads DVKVTQSSRYLVKRTGEKVFLECVQDMDHENMFWYRQDPGLGLRLIYFSYDVKMKEKGDIPEGYSVSREKKERFSLILESASTNQTSMYLCASSLDSSTGELFFGEGSRLTVL.

The chain has TRBV7-6 and TRBJ2-5; TRBD1 agrees at 7 bases. Germline V gives CDR1 SGHVS, CDR2 FNYEAQ. The J segment lost 4 bases and the V segment lost 4 bases, leaving 6 bases of the junction unmatched. The length of the CDR3 is 14 residues. For the CDR3, the DNA is TGTGCCAGCAGCTGGTCCGGGACAGTAGAGACCCAGTACTTC. This sequence encodes CASSWSGTVETQYF.

V is TRBV18 and J is TRBJ2-1; the D gene is possibly TRBD1 (6 bases). This CDR3 is 15 amino acids long. Germline lookup yields CDR1 KGHSH and CDR2 LQKENI. Trimming removed 1 base at V and 0 bases at J, with 7 bases between. This chain's CDR3 is CASSPQGGSYNEQFF. CDR3 bases: TGTGCCAGCTCACCACAAGGGGGCTCCTACAATGAGCAGTTCTTC.

The chain is built from TRBV18 and TRBJ2-1; 8 bases agree with TRBD2. The CDR3 has 11 amino acids. Germline V lookup: CDR1 KGHSH, CDR2 LQKENI. J gave up 10 bases and V 6 bases, and 2 bases lay outside the gene matches. Here the CDR3 DNA reads TGTGCCAGCTCCACTAGCGGCGAGCAGTTCTTC. Encoded protein: CASSTSGEQFF.